The 25 T cell receptor beta chains listed next were all sequenced from one sample in a study of OX40 agonist ivuxolimab in advanced cancers. Method: immunoSEQ multiplex PCR; TCRdb's copy keeps in-frame clones and lacks some. This table holds about 50,000 clones, around nine tenths found once. Here the sequenced sample was CD4+ or CD8+ T cells sorted from blood, taken in a trial of the OX40 agonist ivuxolimab. The receptors derive from an adult with an advanced solid tumor such as melanoma, head and neck, liver or kidney cancer.

The chain combines TRBV6-6 with TRBJ1-1; 8 bases fit TRBD1. This CDR3 comprises 13 residues. After removal of 6 bases from V and 4 bases from J, the junction contained 4 bases not matched to a gene. The germline V gene has CDR1 MNHNY and CDR2 SVGAGI (reference sequence). The CDR3 region is CASSRTGGTEAFF. The CDR3 nucleotides read TGTGCCAGCAGCAGAACAGGGGGCACTGAAGCTTTCTTT.

V is TRBV6-5 and J is TRBJ1-2, with 8 bases matching TRBD1. From germline, CDR1 is MNHEY and CDR2 SVGAGI. This CDR3 spans 12 amino acids. The trim removed 5 bases at V and 8 bases at J, leaving 4 bases unmatched. CDR3 in amino acids: CASSRTGYGYTF. The CDR3 nucleotides read TGTGCCAGCAGTAGGACAGGGTACGGCTACACCTTC.

The chain uses TRBV6-5 and TRBJ2-7; D is uncertain. The CDR3 covers 15 residues. Germline V gene data show CDR1 as MNHEY and CDR2 as SVGAGI. V was shortened by 0 bases and J by 6 bases, with 15 bases between the two germline ends. In DNA form, the CDR3 reads TGTGCCAGCAGTTACTCTGGGGTGGCTCTGGTCGAGCAGTACTTC. Protein sequence: CASSYSGVALVEQYF.

The J gene is TRBJ1-5, the V gene TRBV5-5, with TRBD1 identical over 10 bases. This CDR3 has 12 amino acids. The trim removed 7 bases at V and 7 bases at J, leaving 2 bases unmatched. CDR1 and CDR2 from the germline V gene are SGHKS and YYEKEE (reference sequence). The CDR3 here is CASGTGEQPQHF. CDR3 DNA: TGTGCCAGCGGGACAGGGGAGCAGCCCCAGCATTTT.

V usage is TRBV5-6 and J usage is TRBJ2-2; 7 bases agree with TRBD1. The CDR3 spans 15 residues. Germline V gene sequence: CDR1 SGHDT, CDR2 YYEEEE. Losses at the gene ends were 1 base for V and 5 bases for J; bases not matched to a gene: 5. The CDR3 sequence is CASSLRDRQTGELFF. CDR3 in DNA: TGTGCCAGCAGCTTGAGGGACAGACAGACCGGGGAGCTGTTTTTT.

The rearrangement uses TRBV11-2 and TRBJ2-3, with 9 positions matching TRBD2. The CDR3 sequence is 16 residues long. Germline CDR1 SGHAT, CDR2 FQNNGV. V was clipped by 5 bases and J by 4 bases; unmatched bases: 10. Here the CDR3 reads CASSAAARGGADTQYF. CDR3 DNA: TGTGCCAGCAGCGCCGCCGCTCGCGGGGGGGCAGATACGCAGTATTTT.

CDR3 sequence: CASSLPRTNSGEQYF. CDR3 nucleotides: TGTGCCAGCAGTTTACCTCGGACAAATTCGGGCGAGCAGTACTTC. The chain combines TRBV28 with TRBJ2-7, with D tentatively TRBD1 (5 bases). Germline V CDR1 and CDR2: MDHEN, SYDVKM. This CDR3 is built from 15 residues. V was cut by 2 bases and J by 6 bases, with 17 bases left in between.

This clone was seen a single time. This chain links TRBV2 with TRBJ1-2; the D gene is possibly TRBD1 (6 bases). Germline V lookup: CDR1 SNHLY, CDR2 FYNNEI. This CDR3 region has 15 residues. Trimming cost V 2 bases and J 6 bases, with 16 bases left between them. CDR3 sequence reads: CASSEPTGPLDGYTF. As DNA, the CDR3 is TGTGCCAGCAGTGAACCGACAGGTCCCCTTGATGGCTACACCTTC.

This sequence joins TRBV7-9 and TRBJ2-7; D may be TRBD1 (6 bases). The CDR3 extends over 14 amino acids. The germline CDR1 and CDR2 sequences are SEHNR and FQNEAQ (reference sequence). Trimming pared 3 bases from V and 5 bases from J, leaving 14 bases between. CDR3 DNA: TGTGCCAGCAGCTTCCAGGGGCACCGAAACGAGCAGTACTTC. This translates into CASSFQGHRNEQYF.

The chain uses TRBV19 and TRBJ2-5; 7 bases are shared with TRBD1. Germline loops: CDR1 LNHDA, CDR2 SQIVND (reference sequence). J lost 2 bases, V lost 6 bases, and 9 bases had no gene match. This CDR3 comprises 15 residues. The CDR3 here is CASSRRDRAQETQYF. The CDR3 DNA reads as TGTGCCAGTAGCCGCCGGGACAGAGCACAAGAGACCCAGTACTTC. The whole variable domain, remainder taken from reference TRBV19 and TRBJ2-5, is DGGITQSPKYLFRKEGQNVTLSCEQNLNHDAMYWYRQDPGQGLRLIYYSQIVNDFQKGDIAEGYSVSREKKESFPLTVTSAQKNPTAFYLCASSRRDRAQETQYFGPGTRLLVL.

V and J are TRBV9 and TRBJ1-3; the D is unclear. The CDR3 runs to 13 residues. Trimming pared 0 bases from V and 7 bases from J, leaving 8 bases between. CDR1 is SGDLS, CDR2 YYNGEE, per germline. The CDR3 protein is CASSVDQRNTIYF. CDR3 DNA: TGTGCCAGCAGCGTAGATCAGCGTAACACCATATATTTT.

The rearrangement uses TRBV6-5 and TRBJ2-7; 7 positions agree with TRBD1. Trimming at V came to 2 bases and at J to 2 bases, leaving 9 bases not matched to a gene. Germline CDR1 reads MNHEY; CDR2 reads SVGAGI. The CDR3 is 16 residues long. The CDR3 protein is CASSYGDSPGPYEQYF. CDR3 sequence (DNA): TGTGCCAGCAGTTACGGGGACAGCCCCGGCCCCTACGAGCAGTACTTC.

V gene TRBV15 combines with J gene TRBJ2-7; 7 bases map to TRBD1. The trim removed 1 base at V and 3 bases at J, leaving 6 bases unmatched. The CDR3 is 15 amino acids. Germline CDR1 is LNHNV and CDR2 is YYDKDF (reference sequence). The CDR3, as DNA: TGTGCCACCAGCAGAGTAGGACAGGCACACTACGAGCAGTACTTC. Translation gives CATSRVGQAHYEQYF.

V gene TRBV14 combines with J gene TRBJ1-6; TRBD1 aligns across 8 bases. The CDR3 length is 16 residues. Germline V gene lookup returns CDR1 SGHDN and CDR2 FVKESK. J gave up 10 bases and V 4 bases, and 12 bases lay outside the gene matches. The CDR3 region has the DNA TGTGCCAGCAGCCGTCCCGGGACAGGTTTGAGGTCACCCCTCCACTTT. Its protein product is CASSRPGTGLRSPLHF.

The chain is built from TRBV7-8 and TRBJ2-3; D is perhaps TRBD1 (6 bases). The CDR3 runs 15 residues. V was shortened by 7 bases and J by 0 bases, with 14 bases between the two germline ends. The germline V gene has CDR1 SGHVS and CDR2 FQNEAQ. CDR3 nucleotides: TGTGCCAGCAAGGACCGGACAGAGAGCACAGATACGCAGTATTTT. Protein: CASKDRTESTDTQYF.

J is TRBJ1-2 and V is TRBV2; D may be TRBD1 (5 bases). The V gene lost 6 bases and the J gene lost 3 bases, with 11 bases spanning the gap. Germline assignment: CDR1 SNHLY and CDR2 FYNNEI. This CDR3 comprises 13 residues. The DNA for the CDR3 is TGTGCCAGCAGCGACACAGGTGACTATGGCTACACCTTC. It specifies CASSDTGDYGYTF.

The chain employs TRBV30 and TRBJ1-2, with TRBD1 matching over 7 bases. The germline CDR1 and CDR2 sequences are GTSNPN and SVGIG (reference sequence). The CDR3 sequence is 15 residues long. With V trimmed by 3 bases and J by 0 bases, 7 bases remained unmatched. This CDR3 reads CAWRTGFSANYGYTF. The CDR3 coding sequence is TGTGCCTGGAGGACAGGGTTTTCGGCTAACTATGGCTACACCTTC.

V gene TRBV20-1 combines with J gene TRBJ1-2, with D hard to call. This CDR3 has 11 residues. CDR1 and CDR2 (germline): DFQATT, SNEGSKA (reference sequence). For the CDR3, the DNA is TGCAGCGCCGTCGGAGGCTATGGCTACACCTTC. Translation gives CSAVGGYGYTF.

The CDR3 region is CASSVGRVNTEAFF. The CDR3 DNA reads TGTGCCAGCAGCGTAGGCAGGGTGAACACTGAAGCTTTCTTT. The chain is built from TRBV9 and TRBJ1-1; maybe TRBD1 (5 bases). The CDR3 runs 14 residues. CDR1 and CDR2 (germline): SGDLS, YYNGEE. Trimming removed 0 bases at V and 0 bases at J, with 6 bases between.

This clone occurred once. The chain combines TRBV10-1 with TRBJ2-7, with D possibly TRBD2 on 6 matching bases. The CDR3 contains 14 residues. V was cut by 6 bases and J by 3 bases, with 15 bases left in between. Germline V CDR1 and CDR2: WNHNN, SYGVQD (reference sequence). CDR3 in DNA: TGCGCCAGCAGCGGCACCGGGACTGACTACGAGCAGTACTTC. It is translated as CASSGTGTDYEQYF.

The chain links TRBV7-9 to TRBJ1-5, with D possibly matching TRBD1 (5 bases). The CDR3 is 13 amino acids. Germline V gene lookup returns CDR1 SEHNR and CDR2 FQNEAQ (reference sequence). V was shortened by 3 bases and J by 7 bases, with 10 bases between the two germline ends. In DNA form, the CDR3 reads TGTGCCAGCAGCTTCGGGGCCCGGCAGCCCCAGCATTTT. Encoded protein: CASSFGARQPQHF.

CDR3 loop: CASRVRGQPYYEQYF. CDR3 nucleotides: TGTGCCAGCAGAGTGAGGGGACAACCTTACTACGAGCAGTACTTC. This sequence joins TRBV6-1 and TRBJ2-7, with D maybe TRBD1 (6 bases). V lost 6 bases, J lost 3 bases, and 18 bases lay in between. CDR3 size: 15 residues. The germline V gene encodes CDR1 MNHNS and CDR2 SASEGT.

The chain joins TRBV2 to TRBJ2-7; D unclear. Between the trimmed V and J ends, which lost 6 bases and 6 bases, there was a span of 9 bases. CDR3 length equals 11 residues. Per the germline V gene, CDR1 is SNHLY and CDR2 is FYNNEI. CDR3 nucleotides: TGTGCCAGCAGAGAGGTGGTCGAGCAGTACTTC. This sequence encodes CASREVVEQYF. Using reference TRBV2 and TRBJ2-7 for the parts outside the CDR3, the full variable domain is EPEVTQTPSHQVTQMGQEVILRCVPISNHLYFYWYRQILGQKVEFLVSFYNNEISEKSEIFDDQFSVERPDGSNFTLKIRSTKLEDSAMYFCASREVVEQYFGPGTRLTVT.

This rearrangement joins TRBV29-1 to TRBJ2-3; D gene unclear. CDR1 is SQVTM, CDR2 ANQGSEA, per germline. The CDR3 contains 12 residues. V gave up 4 bases and J gave up 1 base, with 6 bases separating them. The CDR3 spells CSVGGGTDTQYF. The DNA of the CDR3 is TGCAGCGTTGGTGGGGGCACAGATACGCAGTATTTT.

The chain employs TRBV7-9 and TRBJ2-4, with D perhaps being TRBD1 or TRBD2 (5 bases each). The CDR3 is 14 amino acids. Germline lookup yields CDR1 SEHNR and CDR2 FQNEAQ (reference sequence). V was trimmed by 5 bases and J by 8 bases, leaving 16 bases between them. CDR3 loop: CASSQRGRGDIQYF. CDR3 DNA sequence: TGTGCCAGCAGCCAAAGGGGTCGGGGTGACATTCAGTACTTC.